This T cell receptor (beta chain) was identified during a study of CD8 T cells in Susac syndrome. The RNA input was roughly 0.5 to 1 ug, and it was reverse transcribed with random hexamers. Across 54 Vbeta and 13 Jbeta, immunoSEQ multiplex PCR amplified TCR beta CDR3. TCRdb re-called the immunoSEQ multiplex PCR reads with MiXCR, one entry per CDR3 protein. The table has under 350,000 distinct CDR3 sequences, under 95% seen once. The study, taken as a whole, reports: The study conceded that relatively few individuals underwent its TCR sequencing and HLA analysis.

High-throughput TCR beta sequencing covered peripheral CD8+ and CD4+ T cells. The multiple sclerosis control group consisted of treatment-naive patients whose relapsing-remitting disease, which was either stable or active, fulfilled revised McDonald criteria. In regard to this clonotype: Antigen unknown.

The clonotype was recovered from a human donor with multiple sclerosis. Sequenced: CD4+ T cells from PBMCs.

The CDR3 sequence: CAWSVGIWNTEAFF. The CDR3 coding sequence is TGTGCCTGGAGTGTGGGGATATGGAACACTGAAGCTTTCTTT. J is TRBJ1-1 and V is TRBV30; D unresolved. Germline V gives CDR1 GTSNPN, CDR2 SVGIG (reference sequence). The CDR3 runs to 14 residues. Trimming removed 0 bases at V and 1 base at J, with 9 bases between.